Below are 27 T cell receptor beta chains sequenced from a single sample in a study of post-analysis software for immune sequencing data. Unique-molecular-identifier-tagged TCR beta cDNA libraries were used. TCRdb re-analysed the PCR reads in MiXCR, keeping a single row per CDR3 protein. The sample consists of a few hundred thousand distinct CDR3 sequences, about 39% of them appearing once. Study-wide findings and caveats: Patients carried a handful of TRBV segments more frequently than controls did, and TRBV5-6, TRBV5-1 and TRBV20-1 were among them.

Their cognate antigens are unknown. The sequencing input was blood. These receptors originate from a girl aged 2 to 9 with multiple sclerosis.

Only a few counts were recorded for this clonotype. The V call is TRBV6-6, the J call TRBJ2-4, with D possibly matching TRBD1 (6 bases). Near its end, the DNA agrees better with TRBJ2-7, so the J call may be wrong. This CDR3 is built from 15 residues. Looked up from germline, CDR1 is MNHNY and CDR2 is SVGAGI (reference sequence). The CDR3 region is CATRDTYQEGREQYF. In DNA, the CDR3 is TGTGCCACCAGGGACACATACCAGGAAGGGCGCGAGCAGTACTTC.

The CDR3 sequence: CASSYDTHNEQFF. The CDR3 coding sequence is TGTGCCAGCAGCTACGACACCCACAATGAGCAGTTCTTC. The chain links TRBV11-3 to TRBJ2-1; no definite D call. From germline, CDR1 is SGHNT and CDR2 YENEEA. The CDR3 runs to 13 residues. V was cut by 4 bases and J by 5 bases, with 9 bases left in between.

V gene TRBV12-3 or TRBV12-4 combines with J gene TRBJ2-1; no reliable D call. The CDR3 covers 13 residues. V was pared by 5 bases and J by 4 bases, with 9 bases between. The CDR3 DNA is TGTGCCAGCAGTCTCGGACCGTACAATGAGCAGTTCTTC. Amino acid sequence: CASSLGPYNEQFF.

This clonotype was counted between two and nine times. V gene TRBV7-7 combines with J gene TRBJ2-5, with D unclear. Germline CDR1 reads SSHAT; CDR2 reads FNYEAQ (reference sequence). The CDR3 sequence is 16 residues long. V gave up 2 bases and J gave up 0 bases, with 13 bases separating them. CDR3 bases: TGTGCCAGCAGCTTATCCCTAGGACGGCACCAAGAGACCCAGTACTTC. Its translation is CASSLSLGRHQETQYF.

This clonotype has only a few counts. The chain is built from TRBV2 and TRBJ2-7; D ambiguous. This CDR3 contains 12 residues. Germline V gene sequence: CDR1 SNHLY, CDR2 FYNNEI. The V and J ends lost 2 bases and 2 bases respectively, with 4 bases between them. The DNA for the CDR3 is TGTGCCAGCAGTGAACAGGCCTACGAGCAGTACTTC. This translates into CASSEQAYEQYF. Supplemented by reference TRBV2 and TRBJ2-7, the full variable domain reads EPEVTQTPSHQVTQMGQEVILRCVPISNHLYFYWYRQILGQKVEFLVSFYNNEISEKSEIFDDQFSVERPDGSNFTLKIRSTKLEDSAMYFCASSEQAYEQYFGPGTRLTVT.

This clonotype was seen a few times. The chain links TRBV20-1 to TRBJ2-7, with D hard to call. The CDR3 has 13 residues. The ends were cut back, 1 base at V and 7 bases at J, with 14 bases in the middle. Germline CDR1 and CDR2: DFQATT and SNEGSKA (reference sequence). CDR3 coding DNA: TGCAGTGCTAGAGTCGCGTATAGACCGGAGCAGTACTTC. Its protein product is CSARVAYRPEQYF.

DNA of the CDR3: TGTGCCACCAGCAGACAACAGCGGGAGAAATGGTACGAGCAGTACTTC. Encoded protein: CATSRQQREKWYEQYF. The chain has TRBV15 and TRBJ2-4; 8 nucleotides line up with TRBD2. With the DNA end fitting TRBJ2-7 better, the J assignment may be wrong. The CDR3 runs 16 residues. Germline lookup yields CDR1 LNHNV and CDR2 YYDKDF (reference sequence).

The chain couples TRBV7-9 to TRBJ2-7, with a tentative D call TRBD2 (6 bases). The DNA end is a closer match to TRBJ2-5, so the J assignment may be wrong. The CDR3 spans 14 residues. Germline values: CDR1 SEHNR, CDR2 FQNEAQ (reference sequence). The CDR3 coding sequence is TGTGCCAGCAGCTCGCAAACTAGCATGGAGACCCAGTACTTC. It codes for CASSSQTSMETQYF.

V usage is TRBV21-1 and J usage is TRBJ1-1. TRBV21-1 is classified as a pseudogene. The CDR3 covers 12 residues. The CDR3 bases are TGTGCCAGCAGCAAAGGGGACGGGAGAGCTTTCTTT. Amino acids: CASSKGDGRAFF.

The chain combines TRBV29-1 with TRBJ2-1, with D perhaps TRBD2 (5 bases). The CDR3 covers 17 residues. The V gene lost 7 bases and the J gene lost 12 bases, with 34 bases spanning the gap. Germline V gene data show CDR1 as SQVTM and CDR2 as ANQGSEA. DNA of the CDR3: TGCAGCGGTGGCCCCATCAGAGGGCCGGTTGCCCTGGTTGGGCAGTTCTTC. Translated, it gives CSGGPIRGPVALVGQFF.

The chain employs TRBV29-1 and TRBJ2-7; tentative D call: TRBD2 (5 bases). Germline V CDR1 and CDR2: SQVTM, ANQGSEA. The CDR3 extends over 13 amino acids. V lost 6 bases, J lost 7 bases, and 19 bases lay in between. CDR3 in amino acids: CSVKGRLTGEQYF. In DNA form, the CDR3 reads TGCAGCGTAAAAGGAAGACTAACGGGTGAGCAGTACTTC.

On this clonotype: An end of the junction does not agree with germline; a read error may underlie this. The V and J genes are TRBV12-3 or TRBV12-4 and TRBJ2-5; 7 bases agree with TRBD2. The J call is doubtful: the DNA matches TRBJ2-7 better. CDR3 length: 12 amino acids. The chain's CDR3 is CAGSSTGGEQYF. The CDR3 DNA reads TGTGCCGGCAGTTCAACGGGAGGCGAGCAGTACTTC.

This clonotype was seen at least ten times. The chain carries TRBV12-3 or TRBV12-4 and TRBJ1-2; D may be TRBD1 (5 bases). Trimming removed 3 bases at V and 7 bases at J, with 6 bases between. CDR3 length: 11 amino acids. CDR3 sequence: CASSFGGGYTF. The DNA for the CDR3 is TGTGCCAGCAGTTTCGGGGGTGGCTACACCTTC.

This clonotype has only a few counts. The rearrangement uses TRBV11-2 and TRBJ2-7, with unresolved D. Germline lookup yields CDR1 SGHAT and CDR2 FQNNGV. The CDR3 consists of 12 residues. V was clipped by 2 bases and J by 3 bases, with 5 bases between them. The chain's CDR3 is CASSLNLYEQYF. The CDR3 DNA sequence: TGTGCCAGCAGCTTAAACCTCTACGAGCAGTACTTC. Full variable domain (rest looked up from reference TRBV11-2 and TRBJ2-7): EAGVAQSPRYKIIEKRQSVAFWCNPISGHATLYWYQQILGQGPKLLIQFQNNGVVDDSQLPKDRFSAERLKGVDSTLKIQPAKLEDSAVYLCASSLNLYEQYFGPGTRLTVT.

This clonotype was counted only a few times. J is TRBJ2-1 and V is TRBV6-5, with 8 bases lining up with TRBD1. The V gene end was trimmed by 7 bases and the J gene end by 8 bases; junction bases not matched to a gene: 13. This CDR3 is 15 amino acids long. Germline loops: CDR1 MNHEY, CDR2 SVGAGI. This CDR3 reads CASNRQGARLDEQFF. In DNA, the CDR3 is TGTGCCAGCAATAGGCAGGGGGCGCGTCTGGATGAGCAGTTCTTC.

This clonotype has more than one count but fewer than ten. The V gene is TRBV6-5, the J gene TRBJ1-5; D perhaps matches TRBD1 (6 bases). V shed 5 bases and J shed 4 bases, with 9 bases lying between them. The CDR3 loop spans 13 amino acids. Germline-derived CDR1 and CDR2 are MNHEY and SVGAGI. The CDR3 region has the DNA TGTGCCAGCAGTCCTACAGGGAATCAGCCCCAGCATTTT. Translation gives CASSPTGNQPQHF.

This clonotype is a singleton in its sample. The chain combines TRBV11-2 with TRBJ1-6; maybe TRBD1 (6 bases). Germline-derived CDR1 and CDR2 are SGHAT and FQNNGV. The CDR3 totals 15 residues. The ends were cut back, 6 bases at V and 4 bases at J, with 13 bases in the middle. The CDR3 nucleotides read TGTGCCAGCAGGGGGGGGCAGGGTTATAATTCACCCCTCCACTTT. Its translation is CASRGGQGYNSPLHF.

The chain recombines TRBV6-6 with TRBJ1-2, with 9 bases matching TRBD1. The germline gives CDR1 MNHNY, CDR2 SVGAGI (reference sequence). The CDR3 is 16 residues long. With V trimmed by 7 bases and J by 5 bases, 14 bases remained unmatched. This CDR3 is CASTERPGTGWYGYTF. DNA of the CDR3: TGTGCCAGCACCGAAAGACCCGGGACAGGGTGGTATGGCTACACCTTC.

J is TRBJ1-1 and V is TRBV10-3; no clear D gene. The V gene lost 10 bases and the J gene lost 1 base, with 13 bases spanning the gap. Germline V CDR1 and CDR2: ENHRY, SYGVKD. The CDR3 sequence is 13 residues long. The CDR3 bases are TGTGCCACCACGTACACAGAGAACACTGAAGCTTTCTTT. As protein: CATTYTENTEAFF.

This clonotype has just one count. V and J are TRBV20-1 and TRBJ2-5; no clear D gene. Trimming removed 2 bases at V and 5 bases at J, with 18 bases between. Looked up from germline, CDR1 is DFQATT and CDR2 is SNEGSKA (reference sequence). The CDR3 has 15 amino acids. The CDR3 sequence: CSARIRSSFRETQYF. The CDR3 bases are TGCAGTGCTAGAATTCGCAGTAGTTTTCGGGAGACCCAGTACTTC.

The chain combines TRBV28 with TRBJ1-5, with 9 positions matching TRBD1. V shed 2 bases and J 4 bases; nucleotides not matched to a gene: 12. This CDR3 is 18 amino acids long. CDR1 and CDR2 from the germline V gene are MDHEN and SYDVKM. CDR3 DNA sequence: TGTGCCAGCAGTTTAACCCCTCTGGGACAGGGCTGGAATCAGCCCCAGCATTTT. Its protein product is CASSLTPLGQGWNQPQHF. The variable domain in full, completed from reference TRBV28 and TRBJ1-5, reads DVKVTQSSRYLVKRTGEKVFLECVQDMDHENMFWYRQDPGLGLRLIYFSYDVKMKEKGDIPEGYSVSREKKERFSLILESASTNQTSMYLCASSLTPLGQGWNQPQHFGDGTRLSIL.

This clonotype was counted a few times. The V and J genes are TRBV29-1 and TRBJ2-7; TRBD2 might be the D (5 bases). The CDR3 has 14 amino acids. CDR1 SQVTM and CDR2 ANQGSEA come from the germline V gene. V lost 5 bases, J lost 0 bases, and 14 bases lay in between. This CDR3 is CSVRGIRSSYEQYF. DNA of the CDR3: TGCAGCGTTCGGGGAATCAGGAGCTCCTACGAGCAGTACTTC.

V usage is TRBV10-3 and J usage is TRBJ1-2; no definite D call. The germline CDR1 and CDR2 sequences are ENHRY and SYGVKD. The CDR3 sequence is 18 residues long. Trimming pared 0 bases from V and 4 bases from J, leaving 21 bases between. The CDR3: CAISESYVGTSRAYGYTF. DNA for the CDR3: TGTGCCATCAGTGAGTCGTATGTTGGAACCTCGAGGGCCTATGGCTACACCTTC.

To note about this clonotype: The CDR3 end shows no conserved phenylalanine or tryptophan, and so a read error is likely. The V and J genes are TRBV15 and TRBJ1-6; tentative D call: TRBD1 (6 bases). Trimming removed 0 bases at V and 8 bases at J, with 11 bases between. This CDR3 comprises 15 residues. The germline gives CDR1 LNHNV, CDR2 YYDKDF (reference sequence). In DNA form, the CDR3 reads TGTGCCACCAGCAGAGATGGGGGCAGTTATTCACCCCTCCACTTG. Protein product: CATSRDGGSYSPLHL.

The chain employs TRBV28 and TRBJ2-5; TRBD2 is a possible D gene (6 bases). The CDR3 extends over 14 amino acids. Germline V gene data show CDR1 as MDHEN and CDR2 as SYDVKM. The ends were cut back, 7 bases at V and 2 bases at J, with 14 bases in the middle. The CDR3 sequence: CASTLMTRQETQYF. The CDR3 nucleotides read TGTGCCAGCACCCTAATGACTAGGCAAGAGACCCAGTACTTC.

The rearrangement links TRBV27 to TRBJ1-6, with 9 positions matching TRBD1. The CDR3 is 17 residues long. V dropped 2 bases and J dropped 9; count of bases not matched to a gene: 11. CDR1 MNHEY and CDR2 SMNVEV come from the germline V gene (reference sequence). The CDR3 nucleotides read TGTGCCAGCAGTTTAGAAATTTCCGGGACAGGGAGTTCACCCCTCCACTTT. This sequence encodes CASSLEISGTGSSPLHF.

This clonotype has more than one count but fewer than ten. V and J are TRBV24-1 and TRBJ2-3, with 11 bases matching TRBD1. Germline V gene sequence: CDR1 KGHDR, CDR2 SFDVKD. The CDR3 length is 16 residues. J gave up 3 bases and V 3 bases, and 4 bases lay outside the gene matches. The CDR3 loop reads CATSDQDRGLTDTQYF. DNA for the CDR3: TGTGCCACCAGTGATCAGGACAGGGGGCTAACAGATACGCAGTATTTT.